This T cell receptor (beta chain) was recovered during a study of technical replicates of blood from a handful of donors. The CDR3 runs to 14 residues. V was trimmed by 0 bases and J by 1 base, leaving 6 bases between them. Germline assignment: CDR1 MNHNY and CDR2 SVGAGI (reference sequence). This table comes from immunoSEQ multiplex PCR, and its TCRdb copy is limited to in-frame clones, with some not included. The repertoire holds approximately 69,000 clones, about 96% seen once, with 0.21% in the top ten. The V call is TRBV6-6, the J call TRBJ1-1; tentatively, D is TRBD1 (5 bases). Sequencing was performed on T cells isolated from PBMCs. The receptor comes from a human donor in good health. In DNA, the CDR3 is TGTGCCAGCAGTTACTCGGGGGGGAACACTGAAGCTTTCTTT. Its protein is CASSYSGGNTEAFF.